This T cell receptor beta chain was captured in a study of cytotoxic CD8 clonotypes in ibrutinib-treated CLL. Study outcomes and limitations: Baseline levels of clonality went above those of age-matched healthy donors and moved with circulating CD8+ T-cell counts.

This clone has just one count. The antigen remains undetermined. Germline values: CDR1 MNHEY, CDR2 SMNVEV (reference sequence). Trimming cost V 9 bases and J 2 bases, with 11 bases left between them. CDR3 length: 13 amino acids. The table came from immunoSEQ multiplex PCR; TCRdb's copy has only in-frame clones and leaves some out. The table records about 130,000 clones, 80% to 90% of them present only once. The TCR sequence derives from a human donor with chronic lymphocytic leukemia. The rearrangement links TRBV27 to TRBJ1-5; D unclear. Sequenced material: PBMCs, taken after 24 months of ibrutinib treatment. CDR3 sequence reads: CASGSGGNQPQHF. The CDR3 nucleotides are TGTGCCAGTGGGAGTGGAGGCAATCAGCCCCAGCATTTT.